Described below is a single T cell receptor (beta chain) sequence and its context. Its antigen is unknown. The data originate from a study of post-analysis software for immune sequencing data. The wider study: Included among the disease courses, which were recorded for the cohort, were relapsing-remitting, secondary progressive and progressive-relapsing multiple sclerosis.

Regarding the study as a whole: Normalized Chao1 diversity was significantly reduced in patients versus controls. Comparison of patients with controls showed a handful of TRBV segments more frequent in patients, TRBV5-6, TRBV5-1 and TRBV20-1 among them.

TCR beta libraries were prepared from cDNA with unique molecular identifiers. TCRdb reprocessed the PCR reads via MiXCR and lists one record per CDR3 protein. In the table there are more than 500,000 distinct CDR3 sequences, 34% of which are singletons. From germline, CDR1 is SGHRS and CDR2 YFSETQ. Trimming cost V 1 base and J 0 bases, with 12 bases left between them. The CDR3 sequence is 16 residues long. The receptor was isolated from a girl under 18 with multiple sclerosis. Sequenced: blood. This chain joins TRBV5-1 and TRBJ2-3; D is ambiguous. This CDR3 reads CASSLIQPSSTDTQYF. In DNA form, the CDR3 reads TGCGCCAGCAGCTTGATACAGCCTTCTAGCACAGATACGCAGTATTTT.